The clone carrying this T cell receptor (beta chain) turned up a few times. Antigen specificity is unknown. The data originate from a study of beta chain features in type 1 diabetes. Study-wide results and caveats: Naive, central memory and Treg TCRB repertoires seemed to resemble each other more closely in patients than they did in healthy donors. Shorter TCRB CDR3s, moderately but significantly so, were found in Type 1 diabetes patients in all four CD4+ subsets.

V gave up 4 bases and J gave up 4 bases, with 17 bases separating them. Per the germline V gene, CDR1 is LNHNV and CDR2 is YYDKDF (reference sequence). This CDR3 is built from 15 residues. Expressed TCRB transcripts got sequenced, as all isolated RNA was reverse transcribed. The repertoire was sequenced with immunoSEQ multiplex PCR; TCRdb's copy has only in-frame clones and lacks some. The repertoire has approximately 470,000 clones, 30% of them found once; the top ten carry more than 0.055%. CD4+ naive, central memory, regulatory and stem cell-like memory cells were sorted via CD45RO/CCR7/CD25/CD127/CD95/CD27.

Sequencing was carried out using naive CD4+ T cells from blood. The J gene is TRBJ2-7, the V gene TRBV15; D gene unclear. The origin of this receptor is a man aged 18 to 29 in good health. This chain's CDR3 is CATSIEKPPEYEQYF. In nucleotides, the CDR3 is TGTGCCACCAGCATAGAAAAGCCTCCCGAGTACGAGCAGTACTTC.